These 27 T cell receptor beta chains were sequenced from one sample in a study of blood T cells in healthy people across ages (dated by TCRdb to the mid-2010s). The library was built by means of 5' RACE. TCRdb records Illumina HiSeq 2500 as the sequencer. A second roughly 6 to 12 cycle PCR used a sample-barcoded 5' primer and a J-beta primer mix. TCRdb itself trimmed the public reads at Q25 with fastp, ran MiXCR and retained productive beta chains. Each entry is one CDR3 protein sequence, shown with its most common DNA and genes. The sample table records more than 650,000 distinct CDR3 sequences; roughly 50% of these occur just once. The ten top clones hold about 42% of the sample. The material sequenced was blood. The receptors shown here come from an elderly man in good health.

This clonotype was seen more than once but under ten times. The chain is built from TRBV29-1 and TRBJ1-1, with D maybe TRBD1 (5 bases). V was shortened by 1 base and J by 0 bases, with 12 bases between the two germline ends. The length of the CDR3 is 15 residues. Germline V gene data show CDR1 as SQVTM and CDR2 as ANQGSEA. The CDR3 here is CSVEGGFDMNTEAFF. The DNA for the CDR3 is TGCAGCGTTGAAGGGGGGTTTGATATGAACACTGAAGCTTTCTTT.

This clonotype turned up a few times. The chain has TRBV9 and TRBJ1-6; D may be TRBD1 (6 bases). This CDR3 contains 19 residues. CDR1 SGDLS and CDR2 YYNGEE come from the germline V gene. V was shortened by 4 bases and J by 5 bases, with 25 bases between the two germline ends. CDR3 DNA: TGTGCCAGCAGCCCAAGGGGGTGGGAAGGCAAGACACATAATTCACCCCTCCACTTT. Translated: CASSPRGWEGKTHNSPLHF.

This chain connects TRBV27 to TRBJ2-1, with 9 positions matching TRBD2. This CDR3 has 16 residues. CDR1 and CDR2 from the germline V gene are MNHEY and SMNVEV (reference sequence). Germline trimming cut 6 bases from V and 0 bases from J; bases unmatched to any gene: 6. The CDR3 here is CASRQIAGDSYNEQFF. In nucleotides, the CDR3 is TGTGCCAGCAGGCAGATAGCGGGAGACTCCTACAATGAGCAGTTCTTC.

The chain couples TRBV20-1 to TRBJ2-1, with 7 bases matching TRBD2. The length of the CDR3 is 14 residues. Looked up from germline, CDR1 is DFQATT and CDR2 is SNEGSKA (reference sequence). With 5 bases clipped from V and 5 bases from J, the junction kept 9 bases outside the gene matches. CDR3 region: CSAQPWTRDNEQFF. The CDR3 bases are TGCAGTGCTCAACCATGGACTAGGGACAATGAGCAGTTCTTC.

This clonotype was counted a few times. The chain couples TRBV6-1 to TRBJ1-2; D is possibly TRBD1 (6 bases). This CDR3 is 14 amino acids long. CDR1 is MNHNS, CDR2 SASEGT, per germline. V lost 4 bases and J 8 bases, leaving 17 bases between the germline ends. In DNA form, the CDR3 reads TGTGCCAGCAGTGGACAGGTCGACTCGAGGGGCTACACCTTC. Residues: CASSGQVDSRGYTF.

A few counts support this clonotype. The V gene is TRBV28, the J gene TRBJ2-1; TRBD1 is a possible D gene (7 bases). The CDR3 spans 15 residues. From germline, CDR1 is MDHEN and CDR2 SYDVKM. Trimming stripped 3 bases from V and 8 bases from J, with 17 bases between. DNA for the CDR3: TGTGCCAGCAGTTTCCTCCAGGGGGGCAGGGATGAGCAGTTCTTC. Translating gives CASSFLQGGRDEQFF.

The chain employs TRBV7-9 and TRBJ1-2; TRBD1 might be the D (5 bases). The CDR3 spans 14 residues. CDR1 and CDR2 from the germline V gene are SEHNR and FQNEAQ (reference sequence). The germline V and J ends were trimmed by 3 bases and 2 bases, with 10 bases remaining between them. CDR3 DNA: TGTGCCAGCAGCTTCGGGGCGGACAACTATGGCTACACCTTC. It yields the protein CASSFGADNYGYTF.

Details on this clonotype: At one end, the junction sequence differs from germline, possibly due to a read error. In DNA form, the CDR3 reads TGTGCCAGCAGTTTGGGAGGAATTCAGTACTTC. This sequence encodes CASSLGGIQYF. This chain connects TRBV5-6 to TRBJ2-4; possible D gene TRBD2, 6 bases. This CDR3 region has 11 residues. Germline V CDR1 and CDR2: SGHDT, YYEEEE.

This clonotype was observed at least ten times. The rearrangement links TRBV7-3 to TRBJ2-7, with no clear D. The ends were cut back, 1 base at V and 0 bases at J, with 13 bases in the middle. This CDR3 has 16 amino acids. Germline-derived CDR1 and CDR2 are SGHTA and FQGTGA. CDR3 region: CASSLKQRTASYEQYF. In DNA form, the CDR3 reads TGTGCCAGCAGCTTAAAGCAGCGCACAGCCTCCTACGAGCAGTACTTC.

The V and J genes are TRBV20-1 and TRBJ2-1; weak D call: TRBD2 (5 bases). This CDR3 comprises 12 residues. CDR1 and CDR2 from the germline V gene are DFQATT and SNEGSKA (reference sequence). CDR3 nucleotides: TGCAGCGTAAGAGGGTCCTACAATGAGCAGTTCTTC. Translating gives CSVRGSYNEQFF.

V is TRBV6-5 and J is TRBJ1-5; D gene unclear. In germline, CDR1 is MNHEY, CDR2 SVGAGI. The CDR3 extends over 13 amino acids. The V end lost 0 bases, the J end lost 7 bases, and 7 bases lay between the germline ends. The CDR3 DNA is TGTGCCAGCAGTTACTCGCGGGGACAGCCCCAGCATTTT. Its translation: CASSYSRGQPQHF.

This clonotype was observed a few times. The rearrangement links TRBV2 to TRBJ2-3; D possibly matches TRBD1 or TRBD2 (6 bases each). Germline lookup yields CDR1 SNHLY and CDR2 FYNNEI. The CDR3 is made up of 13 amino acids. Trimming took 3 bases from V and 14 from J, leaving 18 bases between them. The CDR3 protein is CASSEGGNRYAYF. DNA for the CDR3: TGTGCCAGCAGTGAGGGGGGCAACAGATACGCGTATTTT.

The rearrangement links TRBV7-8 to TRBJ2-7; D possibly matches TRBD1 or TRBD2 (6 bases each). The ends were cut back, 4 bases at V and 0 bases at J, with 16 bases in the middle. This CDR3 is built from 16 residues. In germline, CDR1 is SGHVS, CDR2 FQNEAQ. The CDR3 DNA sequence: TGTGCCAGCAGCTCGGCGGAGGGGGGCTACTCCTACGAGCAGTACTTC. Residues: CASSSAEGGYSYEQYF.

This chain connects TRBV4-2 to TRBJ2-7; D is perhaps TRBD1 (5 bases). With 8 bases removed from V and 2 bases from J, the gap between germline ends came to 10 bases. Germline values: CDR1 LGHNA, CDR2 YNFKEQ. CDR3 length: 12 amino acids. CDR3 sequence reads: CASPDRPYEQYF. The CDR3 nucleotides are TGTGCCAGCCCCGACAGACCCTACGAGCAGTACTTC.

The chain uses TRBV19 and TRBJ2-4; D gene uncertain. The CDR3 is 14 residues long. V gave up 4 bases and J gave up 5 bases, with 12 bases separating them. Germline V lookup: CDR1 LNHDA, CDR2 SQIVND (reference sequence). The CDR3: CASSTTPGQNIQYF. CDR3 nucleotides: TGTGCCAGTAGTACAACGCCTGGTCAAAACATTCAGTACTTC. Combining the CDR3 with reference TRBV19 and TRBJ2-4 gives the whole variable domain DGGITQSPKYLFRKEGQNVTLSCEQNLNHDAMYWYRQDPGQGLRLIYYSQIVNDFQKGDIAEGYSVSREKKESFPLTVTSAQKNPTAFYLCASSTTPGQNIQYFGAGTRLSVL.

The chain joins TRBV12-3 or TRBV12-4 to TRBJ1-5; TRBD1 aligns across 8 bases. After removal of 2 bases from V and 0 bases from J, the junction contained 3 bases not matched to a gene. The CDR3 loop spans 16 amino acids. The CDR3 region is CASSLRGQGSNQPQHF. CDR3 in DNA: TGTGCCAGCAGTTTAAGAGGACAGGGTAGCAATCAGCCCCAGCATTTT.

This clonotype was recorded a few times. CDR3 sequence reads: CASSPRLNGYTF. Written as DNA, the CDR3 is TGTGCCAGCTCACCACGATTAAATGGCTACACCTTC. The rearrangement joins TRBV18 to TRBJ1-2; no firm D call. V gave up 1 base and J gave up 6 bases, with 6 bases separating them. Germline V gene lookup returns CDR1 KGHSH and CDR2 LQKENI. The length of the CDR3 is 12 residues. Using reference TRBV18 and TRBJ1-2 for the parts outside the CDR3, the full variable domain is NAGVMQNPRHLVRRRGQEARLRCSPMKGHSHVYWYRQLPEEGLKFMVYLQKENIIDESGMPKERFSAEFPKEGPSILRIQQVVRGDSAAYFCASSPRLNGYTFGSGTRLTVV.

In this sample, this clonotype turned up a few times. This chain connects TRBV3-1 to TRBJ2-4; 9 bases are shared with TRBD1. With the DNA end fitting TRBJ2-5 better, the J assignment may be wrong. The length of the CDR3 is 14 residues. Germline lookup yields CDR1 LGHDT and CDR2 YNNKEL (reference sequence). In DNA form, the CDR3 reads TGTGCCAGCAGCCATTGGACAGGGGTCGAGACCCAGTACTTC. It codes for CASSHWTGVETQYF.

The rearrangement links TRBV2 to TRBJ2-3, with 9 bases fitting TRBD1. The ends lost 6 bases at V and 0 bases at J; junction bases unmatched: 10. There are 17 residues in the CDR3. Germline assignment: CDR1 SNHLY and CDR2 FYNNEI. CDR3 coding DNA: TGTGCCAGCAGGCGCCTCCGGGACAGGGTCAGCACAGATACGCAGTATTTT. This translates into CASRRLRDRVSTDTQYF.

The rearrangement joins TRBV27 to TRBJ1-2; 10 positions agree with TRBD1. From germline, CDR1 is MNHEY and CDR2 SMNVEV (reference sequence). The CDR3 covers 16 residues. V trimming: 5 bases; J trimming: 6 bases; junction bases outside the gene matches: 12. The CDR3 DNA reads TGTGCCAGCAGTCCCGGGGACAGGGGACAACTAGATGGCTACACCTTC. Translated: CASSPGDRGQLDGYTF.

This clonotype has just a few counts. J is TRBJ2-1 and V is TRBV7-2; maybe TRBD2 (5 bases). CDR3 length: 13 amino acids. Germline V gives CDR1 SGHTA, CDR2 FQGNSA. Trimming pared 0 bases from V and 11 bases from J, leaving 11 bases between. CDR3 bases: TGTGCCAGCAGCTTAGCCCCAAAGACTAAGCAGTTCTTC. It translates to CASSLAPKTKQFF.

The V call is TRBV2, the J call TRBJ2-4, with 9 bases fitting TRBD1. Trimming cost V 9 bases and J 6 bases; bases outside gene matches: 12. Germline CDR1 is SNHLY and CDR2 is FYNNEI. This CDR3 comprises 15 residues. The CDR3 sequence is CASEFTGGGRNIQYF. CDR3 nucleotide sequence: TGTGCCAGTGAATTTACAGGGGGCGGGAGAAACATTCAGTACTTC.

The chain couples TRBV27 to TRBJ2-1, with D possibly matching TRBD2 (6 bases). Germline V gene sequence: CDR1 MNHEY, CDR2 SMNVEV (reference sequence). Trimming took 7 bases from V and 9 from J, leaving 19 bases between them. The CDR3 runs to 14 residues. The CDR3: CASTKTRAGGEQFF. The DNA for the CDR3 is TGTGCCAGCACCAAGACTAGAGCTGGAGGTGAGCAGTTCTTC.

Details on this clonotype: Being one base from a much bigger clone, this may be a read error. The chain combines TRBV29-1 with TRBJ2-7, with 7 bases fitting TRBD1. Germline lookup yields CDR1 SQVTM and CDR2 ANQGSEA. The length of the CDR3 is 12 residues. The trim removed 6 bases at V and 6 bases at J, leaving 8 bases unmatched. The CDR3 spells CSVVDRVCEQYF. DNA for the CDR3: TGCAGCGTGGTTGACAGGGTTTGCGAGCAGTACTTC.

The chain joins TRBV7-3 to TRBJ1-1; D is unresolved. Trimming pared 5 bases from V and 0 bases from J, leaving 7 bases between. The CDR3 has 13 residues. Per germline, CDR1 SGHTA and CDR2 FQGTGA. The CDR3 DNA sequence: TGTGCCAGCAGCGTCCGATTGAACACTGAAGCTTTCTTT. Its translation is CASSVRLNTEAFF.

This chain uses TRBV7-2 with TRBJ2-5, with D possibly matching TRBD1 (6 bases). The germline V gene has CDR1 SGHTA and CDR2 FQGNSA. This CDR3 has 15 residues. V lost 5 bases and J lost 0, with 13 bases in between. In DNA form, the CDR3 reads TGTGCCAGCAGCACCTCAAGGGGGAACCAAGAGACCCAGTACTTC. Its protein is CASSTSRGNQETQYF.

V and J are TRBV15 and TRBJ1-6; possible D gene TRBD1, 5 bases. V dropped 5 bases and J dropped 9 bases, with 23 bases sitting between them. The germline gives CDR1 LNHNV, CDR2 YYDKDF (reference sequence). There are 17 residues in the CDR3. The DNA for the CDR3 is TGTGCCACCAGCGCAATGGTGGGGGGGATCTTGGCTTCACCCCTCCACTTT. This translates into CATSAMVGGILASPLHF.